What follows are 27 T cell receptor beta chains derived from one specimen sequenced in a study of cytomegalovirus exposure and HLA in healthy donors. Vbeta (60) and Jbeta (13) primers were used in the PCR. The assay was immunoSEQ multiplex PCR, and TCRdb's table has in-frame clones only and misses some. Found here are tens of thousands of clones; the top ten clones hold roughly 2.1%. The specimen was PBMCs. These TCRs come from a woman aged 18-35 years in good health and CMV-seronegative.

The CDR3: CASSLRQGTEAFF. The CDR3 nucleotides are TGTGCCAGCAGCTTACGACAGGGGACTGAAGCTTTCTTT. V usage is TRBV7-3 and J usage is TRBJ1-1, with TRBD1 identical over 8 bases. This CDR3 is built from 13 residues. Germline-derived CDR1 and CDR2 are SGHTA and FQGTGA. V lost 2 bases to trimming and J lost 5 bases; unmatched junction nucleotides: 1.

V is TRBV5-1 and J is TRBJ2-3, with D tentatively TRBD1 (6 bases). CDR3 length equals 20 residues. Germline V lookup: CDR1 SGHRS, CDR2 YFSETQ. V gave up 1 base and J gave up 0 bases, with 24 bases separating them. The CDR3: CASSLMELGTLPFSTDTQYF. The CDR3 bases are TGCGCCAGCAGCTTGATGGAATTGGGGACACTACCCTTTAGCACAGATACGCAGTATTTT.

This chain links TRBV5-1 with TRBJ2-5; the D gene is possibly TRBD2 (6 bases). The CDR3 consists of 13 residues. V dropped 3 bases and J dropped 5 bases, with 11 bases sitting between them. CDR1 is SGHRS and CDR2 is YFSETQ in the germline V gene. CDR3 nucleotides: TGCGCCAGCAGCTCACGGGCGGGGGAGACCCAGTACTTC. Translating gives CASSSRAGETQYF.

The rearrangement joins TRBV19 to TRBJ1-2; 9 bases line up with TRBD1. Germline loops: CDR1 LNHDA, CDR2 SQIVND (reference sequence). V shed 4 bases and J 3 bases; nucleotides not matched to a gene: 6. The CDR3 is 15 amino acids. CDR3 protein: CASSTAGQGYYGYTF. The DNA of the CDR3 is TGTGCCAGTAGTACCGCGGGACAGGGATACTATGGCTACACCTTC.

V and J are TRBV10-3 and TRBJ1-1, with a tentative D call TRBD1 (5 bases). CDR3 length equals 19 residues. The germline V and J ends were trimmed by 3 bases and 0 bases, with 23 bases remaining between them. The germline V gene encodes CDR1 ENHRY and CDR2 SYGVKD. The CDR3 region has the DNA TGTGCCATCAGTGACCCGCTTACTCAGGACACCCCGATGAACACTGAAGCTTTCTTT. Its protein product is CAISDPLTQDTPMNTEAFF.

The chain has TRBV29-1 and TRBJ2-3; D possibly corresponds to TRBD2 (7 bases). This CDR3 has 14 amino acids. Trimming pared 7 bases from V and 5 bases from J, leaving 19 bases between. CDR1 and CDR2 (germline): SQVTM, ANQGSEA. CDR3 nucleotide sequence: TGCAGCGCTGGGAGGGGGTCCACACAAGATACGCAGTATTTT. It encodes CSAGRGSTQDTQYF.

The chain couples TRBV28 to TRBJ1-2; 7 bases fit TRBD1. The CDR3 loop spans 15 amino acids. Germline trimming cut 3 bases from V and 4 bases from J; bases unmatched to any gene: 8. Germline CDR1 MDHEN, CDR2 SYDVKM. Written as DNA, the CDR3 is TGTGCCAGCAGTTTTCGGCAGGGGGTGGGCTATGGCTACACCTTC. Encoded protein: CASSFRQGVGYGYTF.

The chain uses TRBV30 and TRBJ1-1, with D possibly TRBD1 on 5 matching bases. The CDR3 runs to 14 residues. V lost 5 bases and J lost 3, with 16 bases in between. Germline CDR1 GTSNPN, CDR2 SVGIG (reference sequence). The CDR3 DNA sequence: TGTGCCTGGGCTACCCCGGGGGTTGACACTGAAGCTTTCTTT. This sequence encodes CAWATPGVDTEAFF.

V and J are TRBV6-5 and TRBJ2-7, with 8 bases identical to TRBD1. Losses at the gene ends were 4 bases for V and 6 bases for J; bases not matched to a gene: 8. The CDR3 sequence is 14 residues long. CDR1 is MNHEY and CDR2 is SVGAGI in the germline V gene. In DNA form, the CDR3 reads TGTGCCAGCAGTTTTCAGGGGGCAGGAGGCGAGCAGTACTTC. Its protein product is CASSFQGAGGEQYF.

The V and J genes are TRBV4-1 and TRBJ2-6; D is uncertain. V was trimmed by 2 bases and J by 1 base, leaving 6 bases between them. Germline CDR1 and CDR2: MGHRA and YSYEKL. The CDR3 runs 15 residues. The CDR3 DNA sequence: TGCGCCAGCAGCCAATCCCCTTCTGGGGCCAACGTCCTGACTTTC. Its protein is CASSQSPSGANVLTF.

The chain carries TRBV6-5 and TRBJ1-2; 9 bases align to TRBD1. The CDR3 runs 13 residues. The germline CDR1 and CDR2 sequences are MNHEY and SVGAGI. Trimming took 5 bases from V and 7 from J; bases not matched to a gene: 5. The CDR3 region has the DNA TGTGCCAGCAGTATGGACAGGGGACGTGGCTACACCTTC. Its protein product is CASSMDRGRGYTF.

The CDR3 protein is CASTEGQGYGYTF. The DNA of the CDR3 is TGTGCCAGCACCGAGGGACAGGGCTATGGCTACACCTTC. The chain combines TRBV5-6 with TRBJ1-2; 9 bases align to TRBD1. From germline, CDR1 is SGHDT and CDR2 YYEEEE. The CDR3 consists of 13 residues. Losses at the gene ends were 6 bases for V and 4 bases for J; bases not matched to a gene: 4. Variable domain in full (rest from reference TRBV5-6 and TRBJ1-2): DAGVTQSPTHLIKTRGQQVTLRCSPKSGHDTVSWYQQALGQGPQFIFQYYEEEERQRGNFPDRFSGHQFPNYSSELNVNALLLGDSALYLCASTEGQGYGYTFGSGTRLTVV.

The chain joins TRBV29-1 to TRBJ1-5, with D tentatively TRBD1 (5 bases). Deletions cut 6 bases from V and 0 bases from J, with 9 bases between. Germline V lookup: CDR1 SQVTM, CDR2 ANQGSEA. The CDR3 length is 13 residues. The CDR3 is CSVTDYSNQPQHF. The DNA of the CDR3 is TGCAGCGTGACAGATTATAGCAATCAGCCCCAGCATTTT. The whole variable domain, remainder taken from reference TRBV29-1 and TRBJ1-5, is SAVISQKPSRDICQRGTSLTIQCQVDSQVTMMFWYRQQPGQSLTLIATANQGSEATYESGFVIDKFPISRPNLTFSTLTVSNMSPEDSSIYLCSVTDYSNQPQHFGDGTRLSIL.

The V gene is TRBV7-9, the J gene TRBJ2-3, with D perhaps matching TRBD1 (7 bases). The CDR3 is made up of 15 amino acids. V lost 5 bases, J lost 2 bases, and 14 bases lay in between. Germline values: CDR1 SEHNR, CDR2 FQNEAQ (reference sequence). The CDR3 is CASSLQGGPTDTQYF. As DNA, the CDR3 is TGTGCCAGCAGCCTGCAGGGGGGCCCCACAGATACGCAGTATTTT. The full variable domain, in which reference TRBV7-9 and TRBJ2-3 provide the parts outside the CDR3, is DTGVSQNPRHKITKRGQNVTFRCDPISEHNRLYWYRQTLGQGPEFLTYFQNEAQLEKSRLLSDRFSAERPKGSFSTLEIQRTEQGDSAMYLCASSLQGGPTDTQYFGPGTRLTVL.

V is TRBV18 and J is TRBJ1-2, with a tentative D call TRBD1 (5 bases). Trimming took 4 bases from V and 1 from J, leaving 7 bases between them. Germline CDR1 is KGHSH and CDR2 is LQKENI. CDR3 size: 13 residues. CDR3 amino acids: CASSQGHNYGYTF. CDR3 sequence (DNA): TGTGCCAGCTCACAGGGGCATAACTATGGCTACACCTTC.

The chain employs TRBV5-1 and TRBJ2-7; TRBD1 matches 9 bases. Germline V CDR1 and CDR2: SGHRS, YFSETQ. The V and J ends lost 4 bases and 0 bases, in that order; junction bases with no gene match: 5. CDR3 size: 15 residues. Here the CDR3 reads CASSDGTGISYEQYF. CDR3 nucleotides: TGCGCCAGCAGCGACGGGACAGGGATCTCCTACGAGCAGTACTTC.

About this clone itself: Other DNA sequences from this sample encode an identical CDR3 as well. The rearrangement joins TRBV5-1 to TRBJ1-4; 7 bases align to TRBD1. CDR1 is SGHRS and CDR2 is YFSETQ in the germline V gene. This CDR3 has 14 amino acids. CDR3 loop: CASSDRATNEKLFF. The DNA of the CDR3 is TGCGCTAGCTCCGACAGGGCAACTAATGAAAAACTGTTTTTT.

This chain links TRBV19 with TRBJ1-2; 8 bases align to TRBD1. Trimming took 3 bases from V and 4 from J; bases not matched to a gene: 7. In germline, CDR1 is LNHDA, CDR2 SQIVND (reference sequence). This CDR3 region has 15 residues. This chain's CDR3 is CASSIRDRTLYGYTF. CDR3 nucleotides: TGTGCCAGTAGTATCCGGGACAGGACCCTCTATGGCTACACCTTC. Together with reference TRBV19 and TRBJ1-2, the CDR3 gives the full variable domain: DGGITQSPKYLFRKEGQNVTLSCEQNLNHDAMYWYRQDPGQGLRLIYYSQIVNDFQKGDIAEGYSVSREKKESFPLTVTSAQKNPTAFYLCASSIRDRTLYGYTFGSGTRLTVV.

Concerning this clone itself: The same CDR3 is also encoded by other DNA sequences in this sample. The chain has TRBV5-1 and TRBJ1-2; TRBD1 might be the D (5 bases). This CDR3 is 13 amino acids long. The germline V gene encodes CDR1 SGHRS and CDR2 YFSETQ. V gave up 4 bases and J gave up 2 bases, with 9 bases separating them. The CDR3 spells CASSLGQNYGYTF. The CDR3 DNA follows: TGCGCCAGCAGCCTAGGACAAAACTATGGCTACACCTTC.

This sequence joins TRBV15 and TRBJ2-7; 7 positions match TRBD2. This CDR3 region has 15 residues. V shed 0 bases and J 2 bases; nucleotides not matched to a gene: 4. The V gene's germline CDR1 is LNHNV and CDR2 YYDKDF (reference sequence). CDR3 residues: CATSRDRAGAYEQYF. CDR3 nucleotide sequence: TGTGCCACCAGCAGAGATCGGGCGGGAGCCTACGAGCAGTACTTC.

The rearrangement links TRBV6-1 to TRBJ1-4, with 9 nucleotides matching TRBD1. Germline CDR1 and CDR2: MNHNS and SASEGT. The junction had 1 base not matched to a gene; V was cut back by 8 bases and J by 0 bases. CDR3 length: 14 amino acids. The CDR3 loop is CASRQGATNEKLFF. The CDR3, as DNA: TGTGCCAGCCGACAGGGGGCAACTAATGAAAAACTGTTTTTT.

The chain uses TRBV5-1 and TRBJ2-5; maybe TRBD2 (5 bases). V was shortened by 0 bases and J by 5 bases, with 14 bases between the two germline ends. This CDR3 region has 15 residues. The V gene's germline CDR1 is SGHRS and CDR2 YFSETQ. CDR3 sequence reads: CASSLAGILGETQYF. The DNA for the CDR3 is TGCGCCAGCAGCTTGGCCGGGATTTTGGGGGAGACCCAGTACTTC.

The chain is built from TRBV10-3 and TRBJ1-2; D call uncertain. The CDR3 is 16 residues long. Germline V CDR1 and CDR2: ENHRY, SYGVKD. Trimming took off 3 bases at V and 0 bases at J, with 14 bases between the two ends. The CDR3 DNA sequence: TGTGCCATCAGTGATGGTCGGCGGCTAGCTAACTATGGCTACACCTTC. This gives the protein CAISDGRRLANYGYTF.

The chain joins TRBV19 to TRBJ2-2; 8 bases line up with TRBD2. CDR3 length equals 14 residues. The trim removed 10 bases at V and 1 base at J, leaving 5 bases unmatched. Looked up from germline, CDR1 is LNHDA and CDR2 is SQIVND (reference sequence). CDR3: CATPSGLNTGELFF. The CDR3 DNA reads as TGTGCCACCCCTAGCGGGCTGAACACCGGGGAGCTGTTTTTT.

This rearrangement joins TRBV29-1 to TRBJ2-5; TRBD1 matches at 9 bases. From germline, CDR1 is SQVTM and CDR2 ANQGSEA. The CDR3 is 14 amino acids. Trimming at V came to 4 bases and at J to 4 bases, leaving 7 bases not matched to a gene. The CDR3: CSVGSGTGRETQYF. The CDR3 bases are TGCAGCGTTGGTTCCGGGACAGGGAGAGAGACCCAGTACTTC.

CDR3 loop: CASSLGQLSEAFF. CDR3 in DNA: TGTGCCAGCAGTTTGGGACAGCTCTCTGAAGCTTTCTTT. V usage is TRBV6-6 and J usage is TRBJ1-1; TRBD1 matches at 7 bases. CDR3 size: 13 residues. The V gene end was trimmed by 4 bases and the J gene end by 6 bases; junction bases not matched to a gene: 5. From germline, CDR1 is MNHNY and CDR2 SVGAGI (reference sequence).

V and J are TRBV27 and TRBJ2-1, with 11 bases aligning to TRBD2. Germline V lookup: CDR1 MNHEY, CDR2 SMNVEV (reference sequence). This CDR3 comprises 18 residues. J lost 4 bases, V lost 3 bases, and 11 bases had no gene match. CDR3 nucleotides: TGTGCCAGCAGTTTCTTGGCTTTAGCGGGAGGGGTATACAATGAGCAGTTCTTC. It is translated as CASSFLALAGGVYNEQFF.